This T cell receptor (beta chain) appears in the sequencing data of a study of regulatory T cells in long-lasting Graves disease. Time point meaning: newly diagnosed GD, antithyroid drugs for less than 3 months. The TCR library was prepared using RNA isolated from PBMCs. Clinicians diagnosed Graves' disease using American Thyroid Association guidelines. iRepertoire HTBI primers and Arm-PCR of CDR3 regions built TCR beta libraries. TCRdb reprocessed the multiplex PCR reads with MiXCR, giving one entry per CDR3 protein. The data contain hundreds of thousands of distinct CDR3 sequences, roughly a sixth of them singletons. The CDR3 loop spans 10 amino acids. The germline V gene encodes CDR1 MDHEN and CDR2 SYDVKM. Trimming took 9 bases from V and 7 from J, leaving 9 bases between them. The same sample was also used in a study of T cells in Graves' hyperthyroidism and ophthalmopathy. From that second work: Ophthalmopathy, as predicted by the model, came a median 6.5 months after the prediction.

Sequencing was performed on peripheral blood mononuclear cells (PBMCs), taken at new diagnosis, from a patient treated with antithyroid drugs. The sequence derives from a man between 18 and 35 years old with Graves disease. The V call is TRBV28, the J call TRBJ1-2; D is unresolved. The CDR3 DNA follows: TGTGCCAGTTGGGGAGGTGGCTACACCTTC. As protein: CASWGGGYTF.